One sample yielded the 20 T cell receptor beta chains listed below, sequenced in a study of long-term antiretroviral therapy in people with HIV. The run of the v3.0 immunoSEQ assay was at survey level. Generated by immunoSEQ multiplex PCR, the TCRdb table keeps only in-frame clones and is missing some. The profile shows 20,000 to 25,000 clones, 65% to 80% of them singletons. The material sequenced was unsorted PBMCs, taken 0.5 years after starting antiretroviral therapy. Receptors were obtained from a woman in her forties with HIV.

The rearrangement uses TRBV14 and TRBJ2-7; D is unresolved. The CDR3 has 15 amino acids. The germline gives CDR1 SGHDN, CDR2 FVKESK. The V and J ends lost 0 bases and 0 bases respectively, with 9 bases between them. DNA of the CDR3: TGTGCCAGCAGCCAAGAGATCGGGTTCTCCTACGAGCAGTACTTC. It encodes CASSQEIGFSYEQYF.

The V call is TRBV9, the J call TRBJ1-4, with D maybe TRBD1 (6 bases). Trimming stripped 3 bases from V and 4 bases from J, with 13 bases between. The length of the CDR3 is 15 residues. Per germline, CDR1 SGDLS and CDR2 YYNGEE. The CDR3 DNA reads TGTGCCAGCAGCGGGGCCACAGGGTTTAATGAAAAACTGTTTTTT. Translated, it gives CASSGATGFNEKLFF.

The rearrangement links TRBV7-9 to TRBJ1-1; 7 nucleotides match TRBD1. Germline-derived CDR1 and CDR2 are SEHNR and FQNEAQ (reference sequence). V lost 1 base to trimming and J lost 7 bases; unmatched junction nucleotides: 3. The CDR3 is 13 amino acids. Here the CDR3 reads CASSLGQGFEAFF. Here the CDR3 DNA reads TGTGCCAGCAGCTTAGGACAGGGATTTGAAGCTTTCTTT. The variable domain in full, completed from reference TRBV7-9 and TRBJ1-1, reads DTGVSQNPRHKITKRGQNVTFRCDPISEHNRLYWYRQTLGQGPEFLTYFQNEAQLEKSRLLSDRFSAERPKGSFSTLEIQRTEQGDSAMYLCASSLGQGFEAFFGQGTRLTVV.

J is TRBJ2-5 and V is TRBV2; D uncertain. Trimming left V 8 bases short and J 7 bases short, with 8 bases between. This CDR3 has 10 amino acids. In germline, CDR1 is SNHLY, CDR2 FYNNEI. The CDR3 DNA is TGTGCCAGCGAGAGTCGGACCCAGTACTTC. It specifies CASESRTQYF.

Here the CDR3 reads CASSQLPQSGGVNPEQFF. CDR3 nucleotides: TGCGCCAGCAGCCAGCTACCCCAGAGCGGGGGGGTTAACCCTGAGCAGTTCTTC. V gene TRBV4-1 combines with J gene TRBJ2-1, with 10 positions matching TRBD2. Germline-derived CDR1 and CDR2 are MGHRA and YSYEKL. V trimming: 3 bases; J trimming: 9 bases; junction bases outside the gene matches: 17. The CDR3 length is 18 residues.

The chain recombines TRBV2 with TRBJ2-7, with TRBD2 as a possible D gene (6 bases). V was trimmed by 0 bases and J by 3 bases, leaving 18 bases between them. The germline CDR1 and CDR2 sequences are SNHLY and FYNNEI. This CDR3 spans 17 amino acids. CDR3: CASSEALGSGTLYEQYF. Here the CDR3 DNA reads TGTGCCAGCAGTGAAGCGCTCGGATCGGGGACTCTCTACGAGCAGTACTTC.

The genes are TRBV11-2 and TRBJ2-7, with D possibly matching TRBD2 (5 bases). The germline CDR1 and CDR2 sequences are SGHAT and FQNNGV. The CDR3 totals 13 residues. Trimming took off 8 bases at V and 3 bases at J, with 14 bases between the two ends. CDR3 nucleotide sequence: TGTGCCAGCCGGAGGCCGGGATACTACGAGCAGTACTTC. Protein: CASRRPGYYEQYF.

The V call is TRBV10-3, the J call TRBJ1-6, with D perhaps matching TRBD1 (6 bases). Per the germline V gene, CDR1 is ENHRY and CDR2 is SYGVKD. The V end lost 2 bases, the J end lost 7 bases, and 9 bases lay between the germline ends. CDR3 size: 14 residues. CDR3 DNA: TGTGCCATCAGTGAGAGGACAGAGAATTCACCCCTCCACTTT. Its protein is CAISERTENSPLHF.

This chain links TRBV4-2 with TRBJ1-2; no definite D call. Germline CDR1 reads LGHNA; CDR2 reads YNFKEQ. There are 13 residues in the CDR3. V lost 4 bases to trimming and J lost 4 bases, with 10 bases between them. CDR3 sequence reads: CASSPLDSYGYTF. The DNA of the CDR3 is TGTGCCAGCAGCCCTCTGGACTCCTATGGCTACACCTTC.

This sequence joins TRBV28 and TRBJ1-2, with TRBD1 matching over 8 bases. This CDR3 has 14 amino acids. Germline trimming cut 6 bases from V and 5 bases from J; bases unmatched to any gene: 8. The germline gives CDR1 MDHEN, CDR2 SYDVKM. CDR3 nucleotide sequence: TGTGCCAGCAGCTCCACCGGGACAGGTTATGGCTACACCTTC. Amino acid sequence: CASSSTGTGYGYTF.

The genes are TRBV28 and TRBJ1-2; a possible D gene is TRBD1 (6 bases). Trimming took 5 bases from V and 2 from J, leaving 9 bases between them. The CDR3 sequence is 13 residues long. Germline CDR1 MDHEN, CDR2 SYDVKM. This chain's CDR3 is CASSQQGNYGYTF. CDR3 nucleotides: TGTGCCAGCAGTCAACAGGGAAACTATGGCTACACCTTC.

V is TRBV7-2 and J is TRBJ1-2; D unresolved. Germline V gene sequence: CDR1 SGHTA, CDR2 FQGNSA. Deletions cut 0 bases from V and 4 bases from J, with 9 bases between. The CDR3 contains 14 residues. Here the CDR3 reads CASSLASLSYGYTF. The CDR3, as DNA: TGTGCCAGCAGCTTAGCGAGCCTCAGCTATGGCTACACCTTC. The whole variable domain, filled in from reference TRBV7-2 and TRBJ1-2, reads GAGVSQSPSNKVTEKGKDVELRCDPISGHTALYWYRQSLGQGLEFLIYFQGNSAPDKSGLPSDRFSAERTGGSVSTLTIQRTQQEDSAVYLCASSLASLSYGYTFGSGTRLTVV.

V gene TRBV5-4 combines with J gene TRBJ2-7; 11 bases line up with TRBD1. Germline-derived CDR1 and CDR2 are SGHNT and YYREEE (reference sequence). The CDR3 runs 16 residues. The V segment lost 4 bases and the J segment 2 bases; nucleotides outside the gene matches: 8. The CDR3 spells CASSNPRTGGTYEQYF. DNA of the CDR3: TGTGCCAGCAGCAACCCGAGGACAGGGGGCACCTACGAGCAGTACTTC.

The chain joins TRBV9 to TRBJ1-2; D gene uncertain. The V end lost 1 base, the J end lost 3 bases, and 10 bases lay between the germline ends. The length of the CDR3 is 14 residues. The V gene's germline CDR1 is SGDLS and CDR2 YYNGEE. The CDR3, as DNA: TGTGCCAGCAGCGTAACTCCGACTGACTATGGCTACACCTTC. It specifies CASSVTPTDYGYTF.

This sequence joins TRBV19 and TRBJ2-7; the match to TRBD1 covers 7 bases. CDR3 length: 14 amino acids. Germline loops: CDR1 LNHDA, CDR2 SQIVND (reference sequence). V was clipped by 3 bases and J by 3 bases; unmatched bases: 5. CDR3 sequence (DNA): TGTGCCAGTAGTATCCTCGGGACAGACTACGAGCAGTACTTC. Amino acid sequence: CASSILGTDYEQYF.

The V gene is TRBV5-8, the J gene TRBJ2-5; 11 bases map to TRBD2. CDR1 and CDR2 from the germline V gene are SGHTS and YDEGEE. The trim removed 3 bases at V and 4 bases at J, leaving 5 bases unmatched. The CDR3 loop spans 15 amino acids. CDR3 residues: CASSWTSGFGETQYF. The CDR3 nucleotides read TGTGCCAGCAGCTGGACTAGCGGGTTTGGAGAGACCCAGTACTTC.

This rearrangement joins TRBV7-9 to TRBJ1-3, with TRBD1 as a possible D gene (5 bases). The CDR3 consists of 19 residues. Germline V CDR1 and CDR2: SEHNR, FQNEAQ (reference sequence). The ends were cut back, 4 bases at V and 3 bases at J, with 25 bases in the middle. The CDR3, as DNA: TGTGCCAGCAGCTCTGACTGGGGGTCCGAGGATATCCATGGAAACACCATATATTTT. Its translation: CASSSDWGSEDIHGNTIYF.

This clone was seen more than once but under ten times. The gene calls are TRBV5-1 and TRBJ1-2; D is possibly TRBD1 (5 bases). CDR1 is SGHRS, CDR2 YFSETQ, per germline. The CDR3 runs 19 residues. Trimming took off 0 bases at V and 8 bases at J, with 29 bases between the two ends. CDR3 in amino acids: CASSLAGTGTGTSLGGYTF. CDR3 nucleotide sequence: TGCGCCAGCAGCTTGGCCGGAACGGGGACGGGGACGTCGTTAGGGGGCTACACCTTC.

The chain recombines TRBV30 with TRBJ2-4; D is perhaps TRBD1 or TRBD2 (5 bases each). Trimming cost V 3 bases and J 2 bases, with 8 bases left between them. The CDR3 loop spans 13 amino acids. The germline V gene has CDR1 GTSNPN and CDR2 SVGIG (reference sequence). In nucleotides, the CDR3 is TGTGCCTGGAGCCCGGGGCCCAAAAACATTCAGTACTTC. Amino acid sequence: CAWSPGPKNIQYF.

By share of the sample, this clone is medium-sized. CDR3 sequence (DNA): TGTGCCGGGGGACAGGGGCATAATTCACCCCTCCACTTT. Residues: CAGGQGHNSPLHF. The gene calls are TRBV7-9 and TRBJ1-6; 10 bases align to TRBD1. In germline, CDR1 is SEHNR, CDR2 FQNEAQ (reference sequence). This CDR3 comprises 13 residues. V lost 11 bases to trimming and J lost 5 bases; unmatched junction nucleotides: 3. The entire variable domain, with the rest obtained from reference TRBV7-9 and TRBJ1-6, is as follows: DTGVSQNPRHKITKRGQNVTFRCDPISEHNRLYWYRQTLGQGPEFLTYFQNEAQLEKSRLLSDRFSAERPKGSFSTLEIQRTEQGDSAMYLCAGGQGHNSPLHFGNGTRLTVT.